One and the same sample provided the 24 T cell receptor beta chains below, sequenced in a study of T cell changes during pregnancy in multiple sclerosis. The repertoire was sequenced with immunoSEQ multiplex PCR; TCRdb's copy has only in-frame clones and lacks some. Seen here are about 80,000 clones, around 90% observed once, and the top ten hold under 1.5%. The starting material was peripheral blood, obtained before pregnancy. These receptors were collected from a female donor with multiple sclerosis, enrolled in a pregnancy study.

The chain carries TRBV27 and TRBJ2-7, with 9 bases identical to TRBD2. The germline CDR1 and CDR2 sequences are MNHEY and SMNVEV (reference sequence). The CDR3 consists of 15 residues. J was trimmed by 2 bases and V by 2 bases; bases with no gene match: 4. CDR3 protein: CASSLERGAPYEQYF. The CDR3 DNA reads TGTGCCAGCAGTTTAGAGCGGGGGGCTCCCTACGAGCAGTACTTC.

The gene calls are TRBV20-1 and TRBJ2-1, with D maybe TRBD1 (5 bases). The CDR3 runs 11 residues. Germline V lookup: CDR1 DFQATT, CDR2 SNEGSKA (reference sequence). V lost 5 bases and J 14 bases, leaving 16 bases between the germline ends. Written as DNA, the CDR3 is TGCAGTGCTCAAGACAGCCCTCTGGAGTTCTTC. Translation: CSAQDSPLEFF.

The V call is TRBV5-8, the J call TRBJ1-5, with 9 bases aligning to TRBD1. From germline, CDR1 is SGHTS and CDR2 YDEGEE. J was trimmed by 4 bases and V by 6 bases; bases with no gene match: 5. The CDR3 is 14 amino acids. The CDR3 coding sequence is TGTGCCAGCAACCGGGACAGGGAGAATCAGCCCCAGCATTTT. Translating gives CASNRDRENQPQHF. The full variable domain, its missing parts supplied by reference TRBV5-8 and TRBJ1-5, is EAGVTQSPTHLIKTRGQQATLRCSPISGHTSVYWYQQALGLGLQFLLWYDEGEERNRGNFPPRFSGRQFPNYSSELNVNALELEDSALYLCASNRDRENQPQHFGDGTRLSIL.

V usage is TRBV27 and J usage is TRBJ1-2; 10 positions match TRBD1. The V gene's germline CDR1 is MNHEY and CDR2 SMNVEV (reference sequence). The V gene end was trimmed by 7 bases and the J gene end by 7 bases; junction bases not matched to a gene: 9. The CDR3 has 14 residues. CDR3 sequence reads: CASNRRQGASGYTF. In nucleotides, the CDR3 is TGTGCCAGCAATCGGCGACAGGGGGCGAGTGGCTACACCTTC.

This chain connects TRBV4-2 to TRBJ2-3, with a possible D match to TRBD2 (6 bases). V lost 4 bases and J lost 0, with 11 bases in between. Germline V CDR1 and CDR2: LGHNA, YNFKEQ. The CDR3 totals 15 residues. CDR3 residues: CASSPTGTSTDTQYF. The CDR3 nucleotides are TGTGCCAGCAGCCCGACCGGGACTAGCACAGATACGCAGTATTTT.

This clone occurred a few times. The V call is TRBV6-1, the J call TRBJ2-7, with TRBD2 as a possible D gene (5 bases). The CDR3 contains 12 residues. Germline V gives CDR1 MNHNS, CDR2 SASEGT. Between the trimmed V and J ends, which lost 5 bases and 6 bases, there was a span of 11 bases. CDR3 region: CASSLSGGEQYF. In nucleotides, the CDR3 is TGTGCCAGCAGTCTTTCAGGAGGCGAGCAGTACTTC.

The gene calls are TRBV10-3 and TRBJ2-2; the D gene is possibly TRBD2 (7 bases). Trimming left V 8 bases short and J 4 bases short, with 14 bases between. The CDR3 has 14 residues. CDR1 is ENHRY, CDR2 SYGVKD, per germline. CDR3 sequence: CAIGGGGRTGELFF. The DNA of the CDR3 is TGTGCCATCGGGGGAGGGGGGCGCACCGGGGAGCTGTTTTTT.

The gene calls are TRBV4-1 and TRBJ1-2, with no clear D. The CDR3 is made up of 13 amino acids. From germline, CDR1 is MGHRA and CDR2 YSYEKL. V was shortened by 0 bases and J by 8 bases, with 10 bases between the two germline ends. Written as DNA, the CDR3 is TGCGCCAGCAGCCAAGAAGCCGGGATCGGCTACACCTTC. It translates to CASSQEAGIGYTF.

The chain combines TRBV6-1 with TRBJ2-1; a weak D match, TRBD2 (5 bases). Germline-derived CDR1 and CDR2 are MNHNS and SASEGT. The ends were cut back, 6 bases at V and 0 bases at J, with 12 bases in the middle. The CDR3 totals 15 residues. The CDR3 spells CASSGEHFSYNEQFF. In DNA form, the CDR3 reads TGTGCCAGCAGCGGGGAACACTTCTCCTACAATGAGCAGTTCTTC.

The chain couples TRBV7-3 to TRBJ2-3; D unresolved. This CDR3 comprises 12 residues. CDR1 and CDR2 (germline): SGHTA, FQGTGA. V was shortened by 3 bases and J by 4 bases, with 5 bases between the two germline ends. The CDR3 DNA reads TGTGCCAGCAGCTTTCCGGCAGATACGCAGTATTTT. Translated, it gives CASSFPADTQYF.

The chain links TRBV7-2 to TRBJ1-5; 9 bases line up with TRBD1. CDR3 size: 12 residues. The ends lost 8 bases at V and 6 bases at J; junction bases unmatched: 2. From germline, CDR1 is SGHTA and CDR2 FQGNSA. The CDR3 DNA is TGTGCCAGCGGGACAGGGTTTCAGCCCCAGCATTTT. This gives the protein CASGTGFQPQHF.

As for this clone: The junction differs from germline at one of its ends, possibly a read error. The CDR3 DNA follows: TGTGCTAGCAGCTTGGGCCCTGGGAGCTCTGGAAACACCATATATTTT. As protein: CASSLGPGSSGNTIYF. This chain joins TRBV7-7 and TRBJ1-3; D gene uncertain. Germline CDR1 is SSHAT and CDR2 is FNYEAQ (reference sequence). CDR3 length: 16 amino acids.

This chain connects TRBV19 to TRBJ1-4; D not certain. CDR1 and CDR2 from the germline V gene are LNHDA and SQIVND (reference sequence). Trimming cost V 4 bases and J 7 bases, with 10 bases left between them. The length of the CDR3 is 13 residues. The CDR3, as DNA: TGTGCCAGTAGTACCGTTAGAAGTGAAAAACTGTTTTTT. This sequence encodes CASSTVRSEKLFF. Combining the CDR3 with reference TRBV19 and TRBJ1-4 gives the whole variable domain DGGITQSPKYLFRKEGQNVTLSCEQNLNHDAMYWYRQDPGQGLRLIYYSQIVNDFQKGDIAEGYSVSREKKESFPLTVTSAQKNPTAFYLCASSTVRSEKLFFGSGTQLSVL.

This clone appeared a few times. J is TRBJ1-6 and V is TRBV30; D not certain. CDR1 is GTSNPN, CDR2 SVGIG, per germline (reference sequence). CDR3 length: 11 residues. V lost 0 bases to trimming and J lost 15 bases, with 9 bases between them. The CDR3 DNA reads as TGTGCCTGGAGTGTACTCCTCCACCTCCACTTT. Translation gives CAWSVLLHLHF.

This clone was recorded once. This sequence joins TRBV6-5 and TRBJ1-2; D gene uncertain. This CDR3 is 13 amino acids long. Trimming removed 2 bases at V and 2 bases at J, with 6 bases between. CDR1 is MNHEY, CDR2 SVGAGI, per germline. CDR3 bases: TGTGCCAGCAGTTACGGAGGAAACTATGGCTACACCTTC. This encodes CASSYGGNYGYTF.

The chain combines TRBV7-6 with TRBJ2-6, with 8 bases fitting TRBD1. Germline trimming cut 2 bases from V and 2 bases from J; bases unmatched to any gene: 5. There are 17 residues in the CDR3. Germline V gene sequence: CDR1 SGHVS, CDR2 FNYEAQ. CDR3 in DNA: TGTGCCAGCAGCTTATTGCAGGGGGCGACTGGGGCCAACGTCCTGACTTTC. Translated, it gives CASSLLQGATGANVLTF.

The table lists this clone with a few counts. The chain combines TRBV9 with TRBJ1-3; a weak D match, TRBD1 (5 bases). The V end lost 2 bases, the J end lost 0 bases, and 6 bases lay between the germline ends. Germline V gives CDR1 SGDLS, CDR2 YYNGEE. CDR3 length equals 14 residues. The CDR3 reads CASSVTDSGNTIYF. CDR3 DNA sequence: TGTGCCAGCAGCGTGACAGACTCTGGAAACACCATATATTTT.

This clone came up once. The V and J genes are TRBV7-6 and TRBJ2-5, with D unresolved. The CDR3 is 14 amino acids. Germline V gene lookup returns CDR1 SGHVS and CDR2 FNYEAQ. V lost 1 base and J lost 5, with 11 bases in between. CDR3 sequence reads: CASSLGARLETQYF. As DNA, the CDR3 is TGTGCCAGCAGCTTAGGGGCCCGGCTGGAGACCCAGTACTTC.

The J gene is TRBJ1-1, the V gene TRBV6-5; 7 positions agree with TRBD1. V shed 6 bases, J shed 7 bases, and the junction held 8 bases outside the gene matches. The CDR3 sequence is 13 residues long. Germline assignment: CDR1 MNHEY and CDR2 SVGAGI. The CDR3 loop reads CASSRGQAREAFF. CDR3 DNA sequence: TGTGCCAGCAGCCGAGGACAGGCCCGTGAAGCTTTCTTT.

This clone was picked up a small number of times. This chain connects TRBV25-1 to TRBJ2-5; tentatively, D is TRBD1 (6 bases). Germline V gene lookup returns CDR1 MGHDK and CDR2 SYGVNS. The ends were cut back, 4 bases at V and 4 bases at J, with 16 bases in the middle. The CDR3 contains 15 residues. The CDR3 loop reads CASSAGEGDIETQYF. The DNA of the CDR3 is TGTGCCAGCAGTGCCGGGGAAGGGGACATAGAGACCCAGTACTTC.

The rearrangement uses TRBV11-3 and TRBJ2-2; 7 nucleotides line up with TRBD1. Trimming cost V 2 bases and J 3 bases; bases outside gene matches: 9. Germline CDR1 is SGHNT and CDR2 is YENEEA. The CDR3 sequence is 17 residues long. The CDR3 here is CASSLLLRDSYTGELFF. In nucleotides, the CDR3 is TGTGCCAGCAGCTTATTGCTAAGGGACAGCTACACCGGGGAGCTGTTTTTT.

The J gene is TRBJ2-3, the V gene TRBV12-5; 9 bases align to TRBD2. The CDR3 runs 16 residues. Looked up from germline, CDR1 is LGHNT and CDR2 is FRNRAP. V was pared by 1 base and J by 6 bases, with 8 bases of the junction left unmatched. CDR3 sequence (DNA): TGTGCTAGTGGTTTGGGTCTAGCGGGGAGCGGCGATACGCAGTATTTT. It translates to CASGLGLAGSGDTQYF.

The chain carries TRBV6-1 and TRBJ2-7; no reliable D call. Deletions cut 4 bases from V and 5 bases from J, with 6 bases between. There are 11 residues in the CDR3. Per germline, CDR1 MNHNS and CDR2 SASEGT. As DNA, the CDR3 is TGTGCCAGCAGTGCAGAAAACGAGCAGTACTTC. Amino acid sequence: CASSAENEQYF.

The chain is built from TRBV13 and TRBJ2-7; 8 nucleotides match TRBD1. Trimming took 8 bases from V and 5 from J; bases not matched to a gene: 5. The CDR3 runs 12 residues. CDR1 and CDR2 from the germline V gene are PRHDT and FYEKMQ (reference sequence). CDR3 coding DNA: TGTGCCAGCGAGAACAGGGGGGACGAGCAGTACTTC. Amino acids: CASENRGDEQYF.